Below, 6 T cell receptor beta chains from the same sample are listed, as sequenced in a study of shared clonotypes between healthy human individuals (dated by TCRdb to about 2020). Library construction relied on the immunoSEQ multiplex PCR assay. The clones in this table, taken by TCRdb from immuneACCESS, are in-frame only. Not every clone is retained; where verified, under half of the shortfall comes from an unresolved V gene, and the cause of the rest is unknown. The sample table lists about 480,000 clones, roughly 85% of them with a count of one. Clones ranked in the top ten supply around 13% of the sample. Sequenced material: PBMCs. The source of these receptors is a woman between 40 and 55 years old in good health. Some clones in this sample may be carry-over from other donors' samples.

This clone appeared once. This sequence joins TRBV4-2 and TRBJ2-7; possible D gene TRBD2, 6 bases. The germline V and J ends were trimmed by 3 bases and 3 bases, with 15 bases remaining between them. Germline CDR1 is LGHNA and CDR2 is YNFKEQ. CDR3 size: 15 residues. The CDR3 DNA reads TGTGCCAGCAGCCAGGCGGAGAGGAGGGGCTACGAGCAGTACTTC. It codes for CASSQAERRGYEQYF.

The chain has TRBV6-6 and TRBJ1-6; D possibly corresponds to TRBD1 (5 bases). V lost 6 bases, J lost 8 bases, and 14 bases lay in between. The CDR3 extends over 14 amino acids. Germline V gene lookup returns CDR1 MNHNY and CDR2 SVGAGI (reference sequence). This CDR3 reads CASREDGGHSPLHF. The CDR3 nucleotides are TGTGCCAGCAGAGAGGACGGGGGACATTCACCCCTCCACTTT.

This clone was recorded only once. The chain uses TRBV27 and TRBJ2-3; D not resolved. Trimming removed 0 bases from V and 2 bases from J, with 9 bases in between. Germline-derived CDR1 and CDR2 are MNHEY and SMNVEV (reference sequence). The CDR3 is 15 residues long. The CDR3 reads CASSLSGEATDTQYF. CDR3 sequence (DNA): TGTGCCAGCAGTTTATCCGGAGAGGCCACAGATACGCAGTATTTT.

V gene TRBV20-1 combines with J gene TRBJ2-1, with D uncertain. Germline V lookup: CDR1 DFQATT, CDR2 SNEGSKA (reference sequence). CDR3 length: 11 residues. V was trimmed by 1 base and J by 5 bases, leaving 3 bases between them. The CDR3 protein is CSARGDNEQFF. CDR3 DNA: TGCAGTGCTAGAGGGGACAATGAGCAGTTCTTC.

The chain carries TRBV25-1 and TRBJ1-1; D call uncertain. The ends were cut back, 6 bases at V and 1 base at J, with 9 bases in the middle. Germline V gives CDR1 MGHDK, CDR2 SYGVNS. The CDR3 has 13 amino acids. CDR3 region: CASRFSPNTEAFF. DNA for the CDR3: TGTGCCAGCAGGTTCTCCCCGAACACTGAAGCTTTCTTT.

This chain joins TRBV7-3 and TRBJ2-1, with a tentative D call TRBD1 (5 bases). Trimming took off 2 bases at V and 1 base at J, with 6 bases between the two ends. From germline, CDR1 is SGHTA and CDR2 FQGTGA. CDR3 length equals 14 residues. The DNA for the CDR3 is TGTGCCAGCAGCTTATCAGGGTCCTACAATGAGCAGTTCTTC. Its protein is CASSLSGSYNEQFF.